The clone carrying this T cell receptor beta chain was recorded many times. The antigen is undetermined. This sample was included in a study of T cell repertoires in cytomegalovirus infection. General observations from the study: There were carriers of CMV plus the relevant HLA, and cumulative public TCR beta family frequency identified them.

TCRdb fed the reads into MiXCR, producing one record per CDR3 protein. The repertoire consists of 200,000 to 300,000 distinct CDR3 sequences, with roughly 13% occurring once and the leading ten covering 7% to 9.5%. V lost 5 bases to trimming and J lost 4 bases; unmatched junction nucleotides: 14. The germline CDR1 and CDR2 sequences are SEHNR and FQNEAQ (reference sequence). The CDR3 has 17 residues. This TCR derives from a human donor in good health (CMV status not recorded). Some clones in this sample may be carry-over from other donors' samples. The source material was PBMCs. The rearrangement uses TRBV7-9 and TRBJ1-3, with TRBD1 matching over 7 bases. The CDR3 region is CASSNGGRGGGGNTIYF. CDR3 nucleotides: TGTGCCAGCAGCAACGGGGGACGCGGAGGGGGCGGAAACACCATATATTTT.